One sample yielded the 28 T cell receptor beta chains listed below, sequenced in a study of blood T cell repertoires in COVID-19. Assay used: immunoSEQ multiplex PCR; TCRdb lists only in-frame clones, some missing. The sample yields roughly 200,000 clones, about 87% seen once. Sequenced input: PBMCs or T cells enriched from blood (not recorded which). These receptors originate from a man under 40 who had recovered from COVID-19.

The genes are TRBV6-5 and TRBJ1-1; 7 bases match TRBD1. This CDR3 spans 14 amino acids. The V and J ends lost 2 bases and 1 base, in that order; junction bases with no gene match: 1. The germline CDR1 and CDR2 sequences are MNHEY and SVGAGI. The CDR3 DNA follows: TGTGCCAGCAGTTACGGGACAGCGAACACTGAAGCTTTCTTT. Residues: CASSYGTANTEAFF.

The chain links TRBV6-1 to TRBJ1-1, with 8 bases aligning to TRBD1. This CDR3 spans 14 amino acids. CDR1 and CDR2 (germline): MNHNS, SASEGT. Germline trimming cut 2 bases from V and 11 bases from J; bases unmatched to any gene: 10. The DNA for the CDR3 is TGTGCCAGCAGTGAAACAGGACAGGGTAGTCTGGCTTTCTTT. This gives the protein CASSETGQGSLAFF.

The chain employs TRBV20-1 and TRBJ2-5; D gene unclear. Germline V gene data show CDR1 as DFQATT and CDR2 as SNEGSKA (reference sequence). V was clipped by 6 bases and J by 4 bases, with 9 bases between them. CDR3 length: 11 residues. CDR3 residues: CSAPVPETQYF. CDR3 DNA: TGCAGTGCCCCCGTTCCAGAGACCCAGTACTTC.

The chain uses TRBV19 and TRBJ1-5, with 7 bases aligning to TRBD1. CDR1 LNHDA and CDR2 SQIVND come from the germline V gene (reference sequence). CDR3 size: 14 residues. Losses at the gene ends were 5 bases for V and 4 bases for J; bases not matched to a gene: 5. CDR3 amino acids: CASSGDSKNQPQHF. The CDR3 coding sequence is TGTGCCAGTAGTGGGGACAGTAAAAATCAGCCCCAGCATTTT. Full variable domain (outside the CDR3, taken from reference TRBV19 and TRBJ1-5): DGGITQSPKYLFRKEGQNVTLSCEQNLNHDAMYWYRQDPGQGLRLIYYSQIVNDFQKGDIAEGYSVSREKKESFPLTVTSAQKNPTAFYLCASSGDSKNQPQHFGDGTRLSIL.

This clone was detected a few times. The rearrangement uses TRBV7-2 and TRBJ2-5; D is unresolved. In germline, CDR1 is SGHTA, CDR2 FQGNSA. Trimming stripped 4 bases from V and 5 bases from J, with 11 bases between. There are 13 residues in the CDR3. The CDR3 region is CASSYSFWETQYF. CDR3 DNA: TGTGCCAGCAGCTATAGCTTTTGGGAGACCCAGTACTTC.

V is TRBV13 and J is TRBJ2-7, with D tentatively TRBD1 (6 bases). Trimming took 5 bases from V and 1 from J, leaving 9 bases between them. The CDR3 extends over 13 amino acids. The germline V gene encodes CDR1 PRHDT and CDR2 FYEKMQ (reference sequence). The DNA of the CDR3 is TGTGCCAGCAGCCCCGGGACATCCTACGAGCAGTACTTC. Translating gives CASSPGTSYEQYF.

This chain connects TRBV7-6 to TRBJ1-2; 8 bases fit TRBD1. V was pared by 5 bases and J by 2 bases, with 7 bases of the junction left unmatched. Germline values: CDR1 SGHVS, CDR2 FNYEAQ. The CDR3 sequence is 15 residues long. The CDR3 nucleotides are TGTGCCAGCAGCCCGACAGGGGCCCAGAACTATGGCTACACCTTC. Protein: CASSPTGAQNYGYTF.

This chain links TRBV7-8 with TRBJ2-3; 11 bases match TRBD2. The CDR3 covers 17 residues. CDR1 SGHVS and CDR2 FQNEAQ come from the germline V gene. V was clipped by 5 bases and J by 2 bases; unmatched bases: 9. The DNA for the CDR3 is TGTGCCAGCAGCCCTCCACAGGGACTAGCGGTCACAGATACGCAGTATTTT. Translation: CASSPPQGLAVTDTQYF.

This chain connects TRBV7-9 to TRBJ2-7; D uncertain. Germline V lookup: CDR1 SEHNR, CDR2 FQNEAQ (reference sequence). This CDR3 is 15 amino acids long. With 7 bases removed from V and 6 bases from J, the gap between germline ends came to 22 bases. The CDR3 loop reads CASNLNQQAQGEQYF. CDR3 bases: TGTGCCAGCAACCTCAACCAGCAGGCCCAAGGCGAGCAGTACTTC.

The chain has TRBV7-2 and TRBJ2-7; D is possibly TRBD2 (7 bases). Germline V gives CDR1 SGHTA, CDR2 FQGNSA. The CDR3 totals 14 residues. The ends were cut back, 7 bases at V and 1 base at J, with 14 bases in the middle. The CDR3 loop reads CASKRGGGSYEQYF. As DNA, the CDR3 is TGTGCCAGCAAAAGGGGGGGCGGGTCCTACGAGCAGTACTTC.

V usage is TRBV10-1 and J usage is TRBJ2-1, with 9 bases that match TRBD2. Per germline, CDR1 WNHNN and CDR2 SYGVQD (reference sequence). With V trimmed by 5 bases and J by 0 bases, 2 bases remained unmatched. CDR3 size: 15 residues. The DNA for the CDR3 is TGCGCCAGCAGTCCTAGCGGGAACTCCTACAATGAGCAGTTCTTC. Protein product: CASSPSGNSYNEQFF.

The chain couples TRBV11-2 to TRBJ2-5; D perhaps matches TRBD2 (6 bases). Germline V gene data show CDR1 as SGHAT and CDR2 as FQNNGV. V lost 5 bases and J 5 bases, leaving 21 bases between the germline ends. CDR3 length equals 16 residues. The CDR3 sequence: CASSLGIATRGETQYF. DNA for the CDR3: TGTGCCAGCAGCCTAGGCATTGCGACTAGAGGCGAGACCCAGTACTTC.

The J gene is TRBJ2-7, the V gene TRBV30; D not resolved. Trimming removed 5 bases from V and 2 bases from J, with 13 bases in between. CDR3 length: 13 amino acids. Germline CDR1 is GTSNPN and CDR2 is SVGIG (reference sequence). The CDR3 here is CAWAAVSTYEQYF. The DNA of the CDR3 is TGTGCCTGGGCCGCGGTTTCTACCTACGAGCAGTACTTC.

The chain is built from TRBV4-1 and TRBJ2-3, with 9 positions matching TRBD1. V was pared by 1 base and J by 2 bases, with 7 bases of the junction left unmatched. CDR3 length: 17 amino acids. Germline CDR1 is MGHRA and CDR2 is YSYEKL. The CDR3 sequence: CASSQGLTGGNTDTQYF. The CDR3 coding sequence is TGCGCCAGCAGCCAAGGCCTGACAGGGGGAAACACAGATACGCAGTATTTT.

The CDR3 sequence: CASSLSRTGITEAFF. The CDR3 nucleotides are TGTGCCAGCAGCTTGTCGAGGACAGGGATCACTGAAGCTTTCTTT. The chain is built from TRBV5-4 and TRBJ1-1; TRBD1 matches 8 bases. The germline CDR1 and CDR2 sequences are SGHNT and YYREEE (reference sequence). This CDR3 spans 15 amino acids. J lost 4 bases, V lost 1 base, and 6 bases had no gene match.

This clone was observed a few times. The chain recombines TRBV7-6 with TRBJ2-2, with TRBD2 identical over 7 bases. The germline gives CDR1 SGHVS, CDR2 FNYEAQ. Trimming at V came to 1 base and at J to 0 bases, leaving 2 bases not matched to a gene. The CDR3 consists of 16 residues. Here the CDR3 reads CASSLGLAANTGELFF. The CDR3 region has the DNA TGTGCCAGCAGCTTAGGGCTAGCGGCGAACACCGGGGAGCTGTTTTTT.

The V call is TRBV9, the J call TRBJ2-3; weak D call: TRBD2 (5 bases). The CDR3 length is 19 residues. Trimming pared 3 bases from V and 0 bases from J, leaving 23 bases between. CDR1 and CDR2 (germline): SGDLS, YYNGEE. CDR3 coding DNA: TGTGCCAGCAGCGCCCCGCAAGAGGGAGCAGGAGCTAGCACAGATACGCAGTATTTT. Translation gives CASSAPQEGAGASTDTQYF.

The chain links TRBV6-2 or TRBV6-3 to TRBJ2-7, with D perhaps matching TRBD2 (7 bases). The CDR3 spans 14 residues. CDR1 and CDR2 from the germline V gene are MNHEY and SVGEGT. V was cut by 2 bases and J by 4 bases, with 12 bases left in between. CDR3 sequence (DNA): TGTGCCAGCAGTTACCTAAAGGGGGGGTACGAGCAGTACTTC. Translation gives CASSYLKGGYEQYF.

V gene TRBV6-1 combines with J gene TRBJ1-1; the D gene is possibly TRBD1 (6 bases). The CDR3 runs 14 residues. The germline V gene encodes CDR1 MNHNS and CDR2 SASEGT. The V end was cut by 2 bases, the J end by 7 bases, with 14 bases between. The DNA for the CDR3 is TGTGCCAGCAGTGAATTGTTTAGGGGGAATGAAGCTTTCTTT. This encodes CASSELFRGNEAFF.

The rearrangement uses TRBV11-2 and TRBJ1-5, with D maybe TRBD1 (5 bases). Trimming took off 2 bases at V and 2 bases at J, with 16 bases between the two ends. The length of the CDR3 is 17 residues. The germline CDR1 and CDR2 sequences are SGHAT and FQNNGV. The CDR3 region is CASSLSQGFVGNQPQHF. CDR3 DNA sequence: TGTGCCAGCAGCTTATCCCAGGGTTTTGTGGGCAATCAGCCCCAGCATTTT.

The rearrangement uses TRBV5-1 and TRBJ2-7; 7 positions match TRBD1. The CDR3 is 14 residues long. Looked up from germline, CDR1 is SGHRS and CDR2 is YFSETQ. V gave up 7 bases and J gave up 4 bases; unmatched junction bases: 11. This CDR3 reads CASGTTGSRYEQYF. CDR3 in DNA: TGCGCCAGCGGAACGACAGGGAGCCGGTACGAGCAGTACTTC.

The rearrangement joins TRBV28 to TRBJ1-5; 7 bases align to TRBD1. CDR3 length: 14 residues. Germline assignment: CDR1 MDHEN and CDR2 SYDVKM. Germline trimming cut 6 bases from V and 5 bases from J; bases unmatched to any gene: 7. The CDR3 loop is CASSRDRDDQPQHF. The CDR3 bases are TGTGCCAGCAGCCGTGACAGGGATGATCAGCCCCAGCATTTT.

The chain joins TRBV28 to TRBJ2-3; 8 bases line up with TRBD1. Germline trimming cut 5 bases from V and 3 bases from J; bases unmatched to any gene: 10. The CDR3 consists of 16 residues. Germline CDR1 MDHEN, CDR2 SYDVKM. The CDR3 DNA follows: TGTGCCAGCAGTAAATGGACAGGGAAGGGTACAGATACGCAGTATTTT. It specifies CASSKWTGKGTDTQYF.

The chain recombines TRBV28 with TRBJ1-2; D might be TRBD1 (6 bases). CDR1 is MDHEN and CDR2 is SYDVKM in the germline V gene. Deletions cut 7 bases from V and 4 bases from J, with 13 bases between. The CDR3 runs to 13 residues. For the CDR3, the DNA is TGTGCCAGCACTCCGACAGGTGCCTATGGCTACACCTTC. Amino acids: CASTPTGAYGYTF.

The chain has TRBV5-1 and TRBJ2-3, with D perhaps matching TRBD2 (6 bases). CDR1 is SGHRS and CDR2 is YFSETQ in the germline V gene. V was shortened by 0 bases and J by 2 bases, with 10 bases between the two germline ends. CDR3 length: 15 residues. The CDR3 DNA reads as TGCGCCAGCAGCTTGGAGGGACTTGACACAGATACGCAGTATTTT. It yields the protein CASSLEGLDTDTQYF.

This clone was recorded a few times. This rearrangement joins TRBV28 to TRBJ2-5; 8 bases fit TRBD2. V dropped 5 bases and J dropped 5; count of bases not matched to a gene: 13. This CDR3 spans 16 amino acids. The germline gives CDR1 MDHEN, CDR2 SYDVKM. DNA for the CDR3: TGTGCCAGCAGTCCCCTTCGAGCGGGAGCGATGGAGACCCAGTACTTC. Translating it yields CASSPLRAGAMETQYF. Drawing the rest from reference TRBV28 and TRBJ2-5, the complete variable domain is DVKVTQSSRYLVKRTGEKVFLECVQDMDHENMFWYRQDPGLGLRLIYFSYDVKMKEKGDIPEGYSVSREKKERFSLILESASTNQTSMYLCASSPLRAGAMETQYFGPGTRLLVL.

The chain combines TRBV4-1 with TRBJ1-5; 7 bases line up with TRBD1. The V gene's germline CDR1 is MGHRA and CDR2 YSYEKL. The CDR3 loop spans 15 amino acids. V trimming: 0 bases; J trimming: 6 bases; junction bases outside the gene matches: 5. CDR3 loop: CASSQETGEGQPQHF. CDR3 DNA sequence: TGCGCCAGCAGCCAAGAAACAGGGGAAGGTCAGCCCCAGCATTTT.

The count of this clone is one. The chain has TRBV7-2 and TRBJ1-5; D gene unclear. Germline CDR1 and CDR2: SGHTA and FQGNSA. V lost 8 bases, J lost 3 bases, and 14 bases lay in between. The CDR3 is made up of 14 amino acids. The CDR3 bases are TGTGCCAGCGTCGAGGGCAGCCCCAATCAGCCCCAGCATTTT. This encodes CASVEGSPNQPQHF.